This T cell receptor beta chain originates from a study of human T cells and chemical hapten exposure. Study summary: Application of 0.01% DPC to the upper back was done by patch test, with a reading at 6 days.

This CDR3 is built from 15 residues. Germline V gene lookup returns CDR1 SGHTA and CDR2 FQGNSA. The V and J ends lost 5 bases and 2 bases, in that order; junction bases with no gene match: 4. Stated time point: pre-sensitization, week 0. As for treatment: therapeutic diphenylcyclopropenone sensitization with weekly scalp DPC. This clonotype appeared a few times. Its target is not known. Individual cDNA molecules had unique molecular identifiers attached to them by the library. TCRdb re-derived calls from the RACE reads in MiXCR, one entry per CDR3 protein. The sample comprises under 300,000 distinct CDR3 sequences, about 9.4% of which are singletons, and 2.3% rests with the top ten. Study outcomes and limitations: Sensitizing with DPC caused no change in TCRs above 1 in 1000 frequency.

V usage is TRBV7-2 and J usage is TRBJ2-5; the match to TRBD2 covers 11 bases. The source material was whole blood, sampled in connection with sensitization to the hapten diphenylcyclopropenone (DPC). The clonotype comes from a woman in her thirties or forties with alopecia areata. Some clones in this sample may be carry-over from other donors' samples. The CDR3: CASSAGTSGQETQYF. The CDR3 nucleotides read TGTGCCAGCAGCGCCGGGACTAGCGGACAAGAGACCCAGTACTTC.